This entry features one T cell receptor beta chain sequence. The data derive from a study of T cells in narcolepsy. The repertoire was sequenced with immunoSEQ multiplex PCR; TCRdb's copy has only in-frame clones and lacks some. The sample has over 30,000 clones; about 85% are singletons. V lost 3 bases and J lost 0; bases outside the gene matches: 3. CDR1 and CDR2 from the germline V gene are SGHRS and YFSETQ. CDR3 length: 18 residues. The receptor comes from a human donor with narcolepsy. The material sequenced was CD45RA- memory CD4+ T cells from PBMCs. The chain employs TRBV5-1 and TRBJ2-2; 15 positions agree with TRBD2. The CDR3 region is CASSSGLAGGTNTGELFF. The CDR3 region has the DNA TGCGCCAGCAGCTCGGGACTAGCGGGGGGAACGAACACCGGGGAGCTGTTTTTT.